This T cell receptor beta chain came from a study of long-term antiretroviral therapy in people with HIV. Assay version v3.0 of immunoSEQ was used, and it was run at survey level. Sequencing was performed with immunoSEQ multiplex PCR; in TCRdb, only in-frame clones are kept and a portion is missing. The sample has fewer than 35,000 clones, about 74% seen once. Everyone in the study who had HIV was treated in the United States. This clone was detected a few times. The target antigen is unknown. General study points: ART-treated samples gained diversity yet remained below transplant donor controls. Clones showing expansion before ART dominated the repertoire at all time points.

Trimming shortened V by 3 bases and J by 1 base, and 3 bases separated the two germline ends. CDR1 and CDR2 from the germline V gene are SGHTA and FQGNSA. The CDR3 sequence is 13 residues long. The clonotype was recovered from a woman between 50 and 59 years old with HIV. The sample here was unsorted PBMCs, taken 2 years after starting antiretroviral therapy. The rearrangement uses TRBV7-2 and TRBJ2-2; D gene ambiguous. The CDR3 DNA follows: TGTGCCAGCAGCTTTAAGAACACCGGGGAGCTGTTTTTT. This codes for CASSFKNTGELFF.